This TCR beta chain was obtained from a study of blood T cell repertoires in COVID-19. Across the study: Spain, Italy and the United States supplied samples that represented acute and convalescent COVID-19.

In germline, CDR1 is SGHRS, CDR2 YFSETQ. This CDR3 contains 14 residues. The trim removed 4 bases at V and 6 bases at J, leaving 7 bases unmatched. Authors' processing steps: Amplified reference gene primers provided the basis for estimating nucleated cell counts. Sequencing used immunoSEQ multiplex PCR; TCRdb keeps in-frame clones, though not all of them. V and J calls and clone size follow that table, whereas D and trimming were derived from the DNA. The table records around 13,000 clones, 85% to 95% of them present only once. The source is a woman aged 65 to 85 with active COVID-19. The sequencing input was peripheral blood. The chain employs TRBV5-1 and TRBJ2-1; 7 nucleotides line up with TRBD2. The CDR3 coding sequence is TGCGCCAGCAGCCGCGGGAGCGGAACCAATGAGCAGTTCTTC. Encoded protein: CASSRGSGTNEQFF.